These 13 T cell receptor beta chains share one sample of origin, sequenced in a study of cytomegalovirus exposure and HLA in healthy donors. PCR used 60 Vbeta primers and 13 Jbeta primers. TCRdb's table, derived via immunoSEQ multiplex PCR, lists solely in-frame clones and lacks some. Among about 200,000 clones listed, about 74% were seen once. Sample: PBMCs. The receptors here all came from a man aged 40-49 years in good health and CMV-seronegative.

J is TRBJ1-6 and V is TRBV2, with a tentative D call TRBD1 (5 bases). The V and J ends lost 6 bases and 10 bases respectively, with 22 bases between them. The CDR3 loop spans 16 amino acids. Per the germline V gene, CDR1 is SNHLY and CDR2 is FYNNEI. The CDR3 loop is CASSGPGGQGRSPLHF. For the CDR3, the DNA is TGTGCCAGCAGCGGGCCCGGTGGACAAGGCCGCTCACCCCTCCACTTT.

This CDR3 reads CASSWTGGSGGELFF. Here the CDR3 DNA reads TGTGCCAGCAGCTGGACAGGGGGCTCTGGCGGGGAGCTGTTTTTT. The rearrangement uses TRBV5-4 and TRBJ2-2; 11 nucleotides line up with TRBD1. CDR1 and CDR2 from the germline V gene are SGHNT and YYREEE (reference sequence). With V trimmed by 3 bases and J by 7 bases, 5 bases remained unmatched. The CDR3 has 15 amino acids.

The chain employs TRBV5-5 and TRBJ2-1, with D possibly matching TRBD2 (5 bases). The germline V gene encodes CDR1 SGHKS and CDR2 YYEKEE (reference sequence). This CDR3 spans 16 amino acids. The V gene lost 0 bases and the J gene lost 6 bases, with 16 bases spanning the gap. DNA of the CDR3: TGTGCCAGCAGCTTGGGCGGAGGCGGCAGGATCAATGAGCAGTTCTTC. It is translated as CASSLGGGGRINEQFF.

The chain uses TRBV6-1 and TRBJ2-3; 9 bases are shared with TRBD2. The CDR3 extends over 18 amino acids. V lost 0 bases to trimming and J lost 2 bases; unmatched junction nucleotides: 9. The germline V gene encodes CDR1 MNHNS and CDR2 SASEGT. DNA for the CDR3: TGTGCCAGCAGTGAAGCATGGAGGGCTAGCGGGGCCACAGATACGCAGTATTTT. Its translation: CASSEAWRASGATDTQYF.

The genes are TRBV27 and TRBJ2-7, with D possibly matching TRBD2 (5 bases). Germline-derived CDR1 and CDR2 are MNHEY and SMNVEV (reference sequence). The CDR3 is 13 amino acids. The V and J ends lost 5 bases and 3 bases respectively, with 11 bases between them. The chain's CDR3 is CASSPSGVYEQYF. CDR3 nucleotide sequence: TGTGCCAGCAGTCCCTCCGGGGTCTACGAGCAGTACTTC.

The chain joins TRBV10-3 to TRBJ2-1, with D possibly TRBD2 on 5 matching bases. V lost 5 bases, J lost 1 base, and 12 bases lay in between. The CDR3 loop spans 15 amino acids. From germline, CDR1 is ENHRY and CDR2 SYGVKD. CDR3 bases: TGTGCCATCAGTACTTCTCGGGGATCCTACAATGAGCAGTTCTTC. Its translation: CAISTSRGSYNEQFF.

This clone has just one count. The chain uses TRBV20-1 and TRBJ1-1; D gene uncertain. Trimming took 6 bases from V and 10 from J, leaving 15 bases between them. In germline, CDR1 is DFQATT, CDR2 SNEGSKA (reference sequence). The CDR3 consists of 11 residues. CDR3 protein: CSAQWSATAFF. The CDR3 DNA is TGCAGTGCCCAGTGGAGCGCGACAGCTTTCTTT.

The gene calls are TRBV19 and TRBJ2-1; TRBD2 aligns across 9 bases. This CDR3 comprises 14 residues. The V gene end was trimmed by 4 bases and the J gene end by 2 bases; junction bases not matched to a gene: 0. Germline assignment: CDR1 LNHDA and CDR2 SQIVND (reference sequence). CDR3 protein: CASSRTSAYNEQFF. The CDR3 coding sequence is TGTGCCAGTAGTAGGACTAGCGCCTACAATGAGCAGTTCTTC.

This rearrangement joins TRBV5-1 to TRBJ2-3; the D gene is possibly TRBD2 (6 bases). CDR1 is SGHRS and CDR2 is YFSETQ in the germline V gene. The CDR3 has 16 amino acids. The ends were cut back, 5 bases at V and 0 bases at J, with 16 bases in the middle. The CDR3, as DNA: TGCGCCAGCAGGTGGGGGAGGACGGCTAGCACAGATACGCAGTATTTT. It codes for CASRWGRTASTDTQYF.

V gene TRBV11-2 combines with J gene TRBJ1-2; a weak D match, TRBD1 (5 bases). With 1 base removed from V and 2 bases from J, the gap between germline ends came to 8 bases. The germline V gene encodes CDR1 SGHAT and CDR2 FQNNGV. The CDR3 sequence is 14 residues long. CDR3: CASSLGGGNYGYTF. In DNA form, the CDR3 reads TGTGCCAGCAGCTTAGGGGGCGGCAACTATGGCTACACCTTC.

This chain uses TRBV12-2 with TRBJ1-6; TRBD1 is the table's D call, not checked against the DNA. TRBV12-2 represents a pseudogene. There are 19 residues in the CDR3. The DNA of the CDR3 is TGTGCAAGTCGCTTAGATCTGAAAGGGGAAGAGTCCTATAATTCACCCCTCCACTTT. Translation gives CASRLDLKGEESYNSPLHF.

The chain employs TRBV5-8 and TRBJ2-5; possibly TRBD2 for D (5 bases). The better agreement between TRBJ2-7 and the DNA end casts doubt on the J call. Germline V gives CDR1 SGHTS, CDR2 YDEGEE. This CDR3 spans 13 amino acids. The CDR3 loop is CASSEGFSYEQYF. For the CDR3, the DNA is TGTGCCAGCAGCGAGGGTTTTTCCTACGAGCAGTACTTC.

This sequence joins TRBV27 and TRBJ2-1; D is possibly TRBD2 (6 bases). V was pared by 3 bases and J by 2 bases, with 11 bases between. Germline CDR1 reads MNHEY; CDR2 reads SMNVEV (reference sequence). The CDR3 totals 15 residues. CDR3 in amino acids: CASSFGAGPYNEQFF. CDR3 sequence (DNA): TGTGCCAGCAGTTTTGGCGCGGGACCCTACAATGAGCAGTTCTTC.